Presented here are 27 T cell receptor beta chains from one specimen sequenced in a study of a mutant IDH1 vaccine in newly diagnosed glioma (dated by TCRdb to the early 2020s). The receptor library was made with the immunoSEQ multiplex PCR assay. Held by TCRdb, this immuneACCESS table contains in-frame sequences only and omits some clones. Under half of the omission traces to an unresolved V gene where checked; the cause of the rest is unknown. Across this sample there are fewer than 95,000 clones, with about 81% seen only once. The top ten constitute around 5% of the sample. These TCRs' antigens remain unknown. The intended sense of this specimen's time point label: week 47, end of study. Each vaccine dose, consisting of 300 ug of a 20-mer mutant IDH1 peptide in Montanide, was administered subcutaneously with topical imiquimod. Sample: PBMCs, taken from a glioma patient whose treatment included an IDH1 peptide vaccine. Receptors originate from a man between 35 and 55 years old with glioma.

This clone has only a few counts. This chain joins TRBV2 and TRBJ1-4; 7 bases match TRBD1. CDR1 is SNHLY and CDR2 is FYNNEI in the germline V gene. The CDR3 runs to 14 residues. After removal of 7 bases from V and 7 bases from J, the junction contained 9 bases not matched to a gene. The CDR3 DNA sequence: TGTGCCAGCAAGATGACAGGGACGTTTGAAAAACTGTTTTTT. Protein sequence: CASKMTGTFEKLFF.

The chain recombines TRBV6-6 with TRBJ1-4; D perhaps matches TRBD1 (5 bases). The V gene lost 8 bases and the J gene lost 9 bases, with 19 bases spanning the gap. Germline CDR1 MNHNY, CDR2 SVGAGI (reference sequence). The CDR3 is 14 amino acids. The DNA for the CDR3 is TGTGCCAGCGGGGACGGAATCTCAGTGCAAAAACTGTTTTTT. As protein: CASGDGISVQKLFF.

This clone has just one count. V is TRBV21-1 and J is TRBJ1-5; the table's D call, TRBD1, has no DNA check behind it. TRBV21-1 is a pseudogene. The CDR3 length is 16 residues. CDR3 in amino acids: CASSKRQTRIMRPQHF. The DNA for the CDR3 is TGTGCCAGCAGCAAACGGCAGACAAGAATTATGCGCCCCCAGCATTTT.

The chain combines TRBV29-1 with TRBJ1-2; 8 nucleotides line up with TRBD1. With V trimmed by 2 bases and J by 4 bases, 9 bases remained unmatched. CDR1 is SQVTM and CDR2 is ANQGSEA in the germline V gene. The CDR3 covers 15 residues. As DNA, the CDR3 is TGCAGCGTTGAAAGGGGGACCGGGACAGGCTATGGCTACACCTTC. Its protein product is CSVERGTGTGYGYTF.

This chain connects TRBV7-9 to TRBJ2-7; 10 bases align to TRBD1. Germline V gene data show CDR1 as SEHNR and CDR2 as FQNEAQ (reference sequence). CDR3 length: 15 residues. Trimming at V came to 5 bases and at J to 1 base, leaving 5 bases not matched to a gene. The DNA of the CDR3 is TGTGCCAGCAGCCCCCGGGACAGGGGATCCTACGAGCAGTACTTC. Protein: CASSPRDRGSYEQYF. Together with reference TRBV7-9 and TRBJ2-7, the CDR3 gives the full variable domain: DTGVSQNPRHKITKRGQNVTFRCDPISEHNRLYWYRQTLGQGPEFLTYFQNEAQLEKSRLLSDRFSAERPKGSFSTLEIQRTEQGDSAMYLCASSPRDRGSYEQYFGPGTRLTVT.

The chain recombines TRBV4-3 with TRBJ2-3; a weak D match, TRBD1 (5 bases). Germline V gene sequence: CDR1 LGHNA, CDR2 YSLEER. V was shortened by 3 bases and J by 2 bases, with 9 bases between the two germline ends. The CDR3 totals 14 residues. The CDR3 coding sequence is TGCGCCAGCAGCCAGGCGGACACCACAGATACGCAGTATTTT. It yields the protein CASSQADTTDTQYF.

The gene calls are TRBV15 and TRBJ2-6; D gene ambiguous. Germline-derived CDR1 and CDR2 are LNHNV and YYDKDF (reference sequence). V was shortened by 3 bases and J by 6 bases, with 15 bases between the two germline ends. CDR3 length: 16 amino acids. The chain's CDR3 is CATSSPGWAAANVLTF. The DNA of the CDR3 is TGTGCCACCAGCAGTCCCGGCTGGGCCGCGGCCAACGTCCTGACTTTC.

This chain uses TRBV11-3 with TRBJ2-7; the D is unclear. The CDR3 is made up of 14 amino acids. CDR1 is SGHNT and CDR2 is YENEEA in the germline V gene. V dropped 5 bases and J dropped 2 bases, with 13 bases sitting between them. CDR3 bases: TGTGCCAGCAGCCAGGCCCCTGGTGCCTACGAGCAGTACTTC. As protein: CASSQAPGAYEQYF. The entire variable domain, with the rest obtained from reference TRBV11-3 and TRBJ2-7, is as follows: EAGVVQSPRYKIIEKKQPVAFWCNPISGHNTLYWYLQNLGQGPELLIRYENEEAVDDSQLPKDRFSAERLKGVDSTLKIQPAELGDSAVYLCASSQAPGAYEQYFGPGTRLTVT.

The rearrangement joins TRBV18 to TRBJ2-7, with 10 bases aligning to TRBD1. CDR1 is KGHSH and CDR2 is LQKENI in the germline V gene. CDR3 length: 14 residues. V shed 6 bases and J 3 bases; nucleotides not matched to a gene: 5. The CDR3 sequence: CASSDRDRGYEQYF. The CDR3 bases are TGTGCCAGCTCTGACCGGGACAGGGGCTACGAGCAGTACTTC.

This clone was observed a single time. The chain is built from TRBV25-1 and TRBJ2-1, with TRBD1 matching over 10 bases. This CDR3 is 15 amino acids long. The V gene's germline CDR1 is MGHDK and CDR2 SYGVNS. Losses at the gene ends were 5 bases for V and 6 bases for J; bases not matched to a gene: 7. The CDR3 nucleotides read TGTGCCAGCAGTACCGGGACAGGGGTTGGCAATGAGCAGTTCTTC. Translation: CASSTGTGVGNEQFF.

This chain connects TRBV27 to TRBJ2-7; either TRBD1 or TRBD2 may fit D (5 bases each). Trimming took 6 bases from V and 3 from J, leaving 15 bases between them. The germline CDR1 and CDR2 sequences are MNHEY and SMNVEV (reference sequence). The CDR3 runs to 14 residues. The CDR3 loop reads CASRVLGPGYEQYF. The CDR3 DNA reads TGTGCCAGCAGAGTTCTGGGACCCGGCTACGAGCAGTACTTC.

The rearrangement uses TRBV5-4 and TRBJ1-2; 7 nucleotides agree with TRBD1. The CDR3 has 13 amino acids. With V trimmed by 4 bases and J by 8 bases, 8 bases remained unmatched. Germline V gene lookup returns CDR1 SGHNT and CDR2 YYREEE (reference sequence). The CDR3 DNA reads TGTGCCAGCAGCATACCAGGGGGATGGGGCTACACCTTC. Its protein is CASSIPGGWGYTF.

V and J are TRBV4-2 and TRBJ2-4, with 10 positions matching TRBD1. The V gene's germline CDR1 is LGHNA and CDR2 YNFKEQ. V shed 0 bases, J shed 6 bases, and the junction held 5 bases outside the gene matches. This CDR3 is 16 amino acids long. As DNA, the CDR3 is TGTGCCAGCAGCCAAGATGGGACAGGGGAAGCAAACATTCAGTACTTC. Its protein product is CASSQDGTGEANIQYF.

This clone was recorded a few times. The chain couples TRBV5-1 to TRBJ1-5; D might be TRBD1 (6 bases). Trimming removed 4 bases from V and 2 bases from J, with 13 bases in between. There are 15 residues in the CDR3. Germline-derived CDR1 and CDR2 are SGHRS and YFSETQ. The CDR3 DNA is TGCGCCAGCAGCCCGAGTACAGGGCGCAATCAGCCCCAGCATTTT. It encodes CASSPSTGRNQPQHF.

This clone was found once. V and J are TRBV25-1 and TRBJ2-1; the D is unclear. The V gene lost 6 bases and the J gene lost 9 bases, with 15 bases spanning the gap. The CDR3 sequence is 13 residues long. Germline CDR1 is MGHDK and CDR2 is SYGVNS. CDR3 in DNA: TGTGCCAGCAGCCGGGCCCTGATGGGTGAGCAGTTCTTC. Its protein is CASSRALMGEQFF.

This clone was counted a single time. The CDR3 nucleotides read TGTGCCAGCAGCCCCGCCTCGACGAGGAATGAAAAACTGTTTTTT. The encoded protein is CASSPASTRNEKLFF. The chain uses TRBV11-2 and TRBJ1-4, with D unclear. The CDR3 sequence is 15 residues long. Trimming removed 5 bases at V and 5 bases at J, with 15 bases between. Per germline, CDR1 SGHAT and CDR2 FQNNGV. Together with reference TRBV11-2 and TRBJ1-4, the CDR3 gives the full variable domain: EAGVAQSPRYKIIEKRQSVAFWCNPISGHATLYWYQQILGQGPKLLIQFQNNGVVDDSQLPKDRFSAERLKGVDSTLKIQPAKLEDSAVYLCASSPASTRNEKLFFGSGTQLSVL.

In its sample, this clone was seen once. The genes are TRBV19 and TRBJ1-2; D unclear. The germline gives CDR1 LNHDA, CDR2 SQIVND (reference sequence). The CDR3 covers 13 residues. Trimming took off 7 bases at V and 6 bases at J, with 15 bases between the two ends. CDR3 in amino acids: CASTPVGLDGYTF. CDR3 nucleotides: TGTGCCAGTACCCCGGTTGGGTTAGATGGCTACACCTTC.

The chain employs TRBV5-5 and TRBJ1-4; D might be TRBD1 (6 bases). V lost 5 bases, J lost 4 bases, and 12 bases lay in between. The CDR3 has 14 residues. CDR1 SGHKS and CDR2 YYEKEE come from the germline V gene (reference sequence). The CDR3: CASSWTANNEKLFF. CDR3 DNA: TGTGCCAGCAGTTGGACAGCTAATAATGAAAAACTGTTTTTT.

The chain links TRBV11-2 to TRBJ2-5; D not certain. Germline-derived CDR1 and CDR2 are SGHAT and FQNNGV. This CDR3 spans 14 amino acids. V was shortened by 2 bases and J by 5 bases, with 12 bases between the two germline ends. The CDR3 is CASSLNTAAETQYF. The CDR3 DNA follows: TGTGCCAGCAGCTTAAATACCGCCGCGGAGACCCAGTACTTC.

This clone was picked up a small number of times. The chain combines TRBV29-1 with TRBJ2-2; tentatively, D is TRBD1 (5 bases). Trimming stripped 6 bases from V and 2 bases from J, with 19 bases between. This CDR3 is built from 16 residues. Germline loops: CDR1 SQVTM, CDR2 ANQGSEA. The CDR3 loop is CSVPADRGLNTGELFF. DNA for the CDR3: TGCAGCGTCCCCGCCGATAGGGGCCTCAACACCGGGGAGCTGTTTTTT.

The J gene is TRBJ2-5, the V gene TRBV29-1; D possibly corresponds to TRBD1 (6 bases). The length of the CDR3 is 12 residues. Trimming stripped 6 bases from V and 5 bases from J, with 13 bases between. Germline CDR1 SQVTM, CDR2 ANQGSEA. CDR3 residues: CSVPQGRETQYF. The CDR3 nucleotides are TGCAGCGTCCCGCAGGGGCGCGAGACCCAGTACTTC.

The chain has TRBV5-1 and TRBJ2-7; 9 bases line up with TRBD1. Per the germline V gene, CDR1 is SGHRS and CDR2 is YFSETQ. This CDR3 region has 13 residues. The J segment lost 4 bases and the V segment lost 7 bases, leaving 6 bases of the junction unmatched. In nucleotides, the CDR3 is TGCGCCAGCGGGGACAGGGCCTCTTACGAGCAGTACTTC. This encodes CASGDRASYEQYF.

The chain links TRBV30 to TRBJ2-4, with D possibly being TRBD2 (6 bases). From germline, CDR1 is GTSNPN and CDR2 SVGIG (reference sequence). The CDR3 consists of 18 residues. Trimming took 1 base from V and 0 from J, leaving 19 bases between them. The CDR3 DNA reads TGTGCCTGGAGTGCGGGGGTCCTTTCCTCTTTAGCCAAAAACATTCAGTACTTC. Residues: CAWSAGVLSSLAKNIQYF.

The chain carries TRBV19 and TRBJ1-1; D remains unclear. CDR3 length: 15 amino acids. In germline, CDR1 is LNHDA, CDR2 SQIVND (reference sequence). The V gene lost 4 bases and the J gene lost 3 bases, with 15 bases spanning the gap. For the CDR3, the DNA is TGTGCCAGTAGTAAGCGGGCTTTCGGAGACACTGAAGCTTTCTTT. It yields the protein CASSKRAFGDTEAFF.

This clone was picked up a small number of times. The rearrangement joins TRBV5-6 to TRBJ1-1, with D possibly TRBD1 on 5 matching bases. This CDR3 spans 14 amino acids. Germline values: CDR1 SGHDT, CDR2 YYEEEE. With 1 base removed from V and 5 bases from J, the gap between germline ends came to 12 bases. The CDR3, as DNA: TGTGCCAGCAGCTTGTTCTCCAGGGTTACTGAAGCTTTCTTT. It codes for CASSLFSRVTEAFF.

The chain couples TRBV10-3 to TRBJ1-1, with 9 nucleotides matching TRBD1. The germline V gene has CDR1 ENHRY and CDR2 SYGVKD. The CDR3 has 16 residues. After removal of 6 bases from V and 1 base from J, the junction contained 9 bases not matched to a gene. Written as DNA, the CDR3 is TGTGCCATCAGACCCACAGGGGGCGGGGGGAACACTGAAGCTTTCTTT. The encoded protein is CAIRPTGGGGNTEAFF.

This chain uses TRBV4-2 with TRBJ1-2, with 9 bases fitting TRBD1. V dropped 4 bases and J dropped 3; count of bases not matched to a gene: 12. The CDR3 extends over 17 amino acids. The germline V gene encodes CDR1 LGHNA and CDR2 YNFKEQ. The CDR3 nucleotides are TGTGCCAGCAGCCCCAGGGGGACAGGGCAATACGACTATGGCTACACCTTC. Translation gives CASSPRGTGQYDYGYTF.